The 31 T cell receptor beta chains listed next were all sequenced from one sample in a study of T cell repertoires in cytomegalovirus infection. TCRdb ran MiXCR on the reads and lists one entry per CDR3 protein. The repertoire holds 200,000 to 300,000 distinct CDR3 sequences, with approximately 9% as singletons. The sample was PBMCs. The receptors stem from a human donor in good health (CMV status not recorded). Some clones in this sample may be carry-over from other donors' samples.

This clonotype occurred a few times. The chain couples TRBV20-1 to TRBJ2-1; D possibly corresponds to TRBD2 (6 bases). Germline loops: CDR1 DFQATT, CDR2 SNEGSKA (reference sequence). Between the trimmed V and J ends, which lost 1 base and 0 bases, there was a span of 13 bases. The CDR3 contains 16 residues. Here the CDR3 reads CSARVASASSYNEQFF. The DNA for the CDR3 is TGCAGTGCTAGAGTGGCTAGCGCTAGCTCCTACAATGAGCAGTTCTTC.

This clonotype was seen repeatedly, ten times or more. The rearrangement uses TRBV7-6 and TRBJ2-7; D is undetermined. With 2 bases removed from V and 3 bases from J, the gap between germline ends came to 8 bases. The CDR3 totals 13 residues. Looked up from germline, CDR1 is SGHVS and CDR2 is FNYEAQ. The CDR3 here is CASSLNVGYEQYF. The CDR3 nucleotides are TGTGCCAGCAGCTTAAACGTCGGCTACGAGCAGTACTTC.

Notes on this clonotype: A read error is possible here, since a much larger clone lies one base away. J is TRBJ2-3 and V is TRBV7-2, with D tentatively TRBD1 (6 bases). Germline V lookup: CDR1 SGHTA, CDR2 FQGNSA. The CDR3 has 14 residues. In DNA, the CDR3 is TGTGCCAGCAGCTTCGGTCAGGGGTCAGATATGCAGTATTTT. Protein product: CASSFGQGSDMQYF.

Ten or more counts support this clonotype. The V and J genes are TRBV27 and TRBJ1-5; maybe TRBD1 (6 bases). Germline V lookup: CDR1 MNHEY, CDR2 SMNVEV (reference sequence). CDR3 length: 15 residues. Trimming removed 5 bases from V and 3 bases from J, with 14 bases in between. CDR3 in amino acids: CASSAGTNYNQPQHF. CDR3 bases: TGTGCCAGCAGTGCTGGGACAAATTACAATCAGCCCCAGCATTTT.

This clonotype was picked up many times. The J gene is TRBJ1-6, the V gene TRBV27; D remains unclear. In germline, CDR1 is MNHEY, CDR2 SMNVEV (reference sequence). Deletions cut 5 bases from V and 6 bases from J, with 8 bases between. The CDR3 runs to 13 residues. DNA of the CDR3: TGTGCCAGCAGTCGGGCTATTAATTCACCCCTCCACTTT. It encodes CASSRAINSPLHF.

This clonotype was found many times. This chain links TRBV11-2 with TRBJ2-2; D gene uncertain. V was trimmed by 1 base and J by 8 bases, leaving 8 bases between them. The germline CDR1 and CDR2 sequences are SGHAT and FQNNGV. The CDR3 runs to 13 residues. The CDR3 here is CASSLGISGELFF. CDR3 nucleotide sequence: TGTGCCAGCAGCTTAGGAATTTCAGGGGAGCTGTTTTTT.

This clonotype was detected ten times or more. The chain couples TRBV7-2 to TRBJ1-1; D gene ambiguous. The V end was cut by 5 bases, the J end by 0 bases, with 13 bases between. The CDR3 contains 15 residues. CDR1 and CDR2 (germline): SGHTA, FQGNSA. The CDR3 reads CASSPRLDVNTEAFF. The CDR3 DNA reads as TGTGCCAGCAGCCCGCGATTGGACGTGAACACTGAAGCTTTCTTT.

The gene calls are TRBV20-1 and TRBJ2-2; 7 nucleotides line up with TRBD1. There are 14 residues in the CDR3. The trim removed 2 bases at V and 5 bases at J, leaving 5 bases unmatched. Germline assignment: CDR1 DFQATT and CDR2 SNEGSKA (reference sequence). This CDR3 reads CSARLGQITGELFF. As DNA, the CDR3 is TGCAGTGCTAGATTGGGACAGATTACCGGGGAGCTGTTTTTT.

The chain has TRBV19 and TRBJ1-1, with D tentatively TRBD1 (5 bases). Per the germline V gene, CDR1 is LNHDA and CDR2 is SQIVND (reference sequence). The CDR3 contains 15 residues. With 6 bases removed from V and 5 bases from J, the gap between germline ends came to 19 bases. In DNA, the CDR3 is TGTGCCAGTAGAGACAGTTGGTTCGCGTGGACTGAAGCTTTCTTT. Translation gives CASRDSWFAWTEAFF.

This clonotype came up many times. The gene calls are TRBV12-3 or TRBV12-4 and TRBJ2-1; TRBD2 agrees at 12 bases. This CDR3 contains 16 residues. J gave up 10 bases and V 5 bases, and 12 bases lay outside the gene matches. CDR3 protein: CASSLGLAGRQSEQFF. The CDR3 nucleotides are TGTGCCAGCAGTCTGGGACTAGCGGGCCGACAATCGGAGCAGTTCTTC.

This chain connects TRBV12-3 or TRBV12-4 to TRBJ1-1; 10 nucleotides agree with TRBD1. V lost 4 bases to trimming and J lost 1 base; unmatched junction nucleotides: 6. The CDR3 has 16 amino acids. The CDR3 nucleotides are TGTGCCAGCAGTTCCCCCGGGACAGGGGCGAACACTGAAGCTTTCTTT. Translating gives CASSSPGTGANTEAFF.

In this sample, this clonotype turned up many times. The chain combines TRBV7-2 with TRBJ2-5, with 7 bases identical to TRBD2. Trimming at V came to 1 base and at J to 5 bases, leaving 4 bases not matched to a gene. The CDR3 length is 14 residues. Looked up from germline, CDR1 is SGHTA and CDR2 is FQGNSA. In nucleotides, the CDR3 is TGTGCCAGCAGCTTAGGCGGGAGCCGGGAGACCCAGTACTTC. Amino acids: CASSLGGSRETQYF.

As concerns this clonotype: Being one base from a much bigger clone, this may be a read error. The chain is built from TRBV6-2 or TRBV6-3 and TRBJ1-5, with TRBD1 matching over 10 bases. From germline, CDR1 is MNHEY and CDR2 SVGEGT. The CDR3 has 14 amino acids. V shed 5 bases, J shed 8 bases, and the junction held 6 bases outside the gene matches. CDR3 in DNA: TGTGCCAGCAGTGCGACAGGGGGCAGGAAGCCCCAGCATTTT. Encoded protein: CASSATGGRKPQHF.

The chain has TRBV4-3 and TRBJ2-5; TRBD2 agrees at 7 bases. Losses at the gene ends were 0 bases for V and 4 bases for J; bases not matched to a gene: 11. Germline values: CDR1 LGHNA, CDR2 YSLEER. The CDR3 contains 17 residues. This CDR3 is CASSQELASGGRETQYF. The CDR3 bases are TGCGCCAGCAGCCAAGAACTAGCGAGTGGAGGTAGAGAGACCCAGTACTTC.

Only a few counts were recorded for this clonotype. CDR3 protein: CASSQEGVSNQPQHF. CDR3 DNA sequence: TGCGCCAGCAGCCAAGAGGGGGTAAGCAATCAGCCCCAGCATTTT. The chain uses TRBV4-3 and TRBJ1-5; tentatively, D is TRBD1 (5 bases). Trimming removed 0 bases at V and 1 base at J, with 7 bases between. Germline CDR1 reads LGHNA; CDR2 reads YSLEER. The CDR3 is 15 residues long.

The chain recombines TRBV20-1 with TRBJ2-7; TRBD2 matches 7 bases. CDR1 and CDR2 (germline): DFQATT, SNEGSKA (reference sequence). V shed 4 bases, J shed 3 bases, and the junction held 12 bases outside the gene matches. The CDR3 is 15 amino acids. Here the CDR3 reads CSATASRGRDYEQYF. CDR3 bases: TGCAGTGCTACCGCATCCCGGGGGAGGGACTACGAGCAGTACTTC.

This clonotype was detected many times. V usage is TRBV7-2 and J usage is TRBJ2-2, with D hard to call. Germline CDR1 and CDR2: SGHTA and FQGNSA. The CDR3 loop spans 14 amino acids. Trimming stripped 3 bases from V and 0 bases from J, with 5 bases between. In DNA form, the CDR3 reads TGTGCCAGCAGCTTCGATGCGAACACCGGGGAGCTGTTTTTT. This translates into CASSFDANTGELFF.

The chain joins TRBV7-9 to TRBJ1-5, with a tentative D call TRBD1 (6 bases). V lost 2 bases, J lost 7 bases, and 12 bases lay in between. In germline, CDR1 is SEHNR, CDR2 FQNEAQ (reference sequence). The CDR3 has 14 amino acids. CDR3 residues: CASSLTGTEQPQHF. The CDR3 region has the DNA TGTGCCAGCAGCTTAACAGGGACGGAGCAGCCCCAGCATTTT.

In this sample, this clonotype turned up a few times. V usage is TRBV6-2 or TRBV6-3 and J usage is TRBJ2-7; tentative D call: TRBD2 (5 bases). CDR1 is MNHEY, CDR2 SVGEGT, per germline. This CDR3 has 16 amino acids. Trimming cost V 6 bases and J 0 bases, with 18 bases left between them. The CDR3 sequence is CASSPLSAGSSYEQYF. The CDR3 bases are TGTGCCAGCAGCCCCCTCTCGGCGGGCAGCTCCTACGAGCAGTACTTC.

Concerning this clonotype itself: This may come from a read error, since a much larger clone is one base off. The CDR3 reads CAISEDFYNEQLF. The DNA of the CDR3 is TGTGCCATCAGTGAGGACTTCTACAATGAGCAGCTCTTC. The chain couples TRBV10-3 to TRBJ2-1; D gene ambiguous. From germline, CDR1 is ENHRY and CDR2 SYGVKD. This CDR3 region has 13 residues.

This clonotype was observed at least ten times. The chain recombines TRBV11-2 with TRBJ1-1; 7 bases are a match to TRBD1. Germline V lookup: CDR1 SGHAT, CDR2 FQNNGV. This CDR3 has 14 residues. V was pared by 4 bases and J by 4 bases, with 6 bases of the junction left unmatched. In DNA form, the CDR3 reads TGTGCCAGCAGCTCGATCAGGGGGGTCACTGAAGCTTTCTTT. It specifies CASSSIRGVTEAFF.

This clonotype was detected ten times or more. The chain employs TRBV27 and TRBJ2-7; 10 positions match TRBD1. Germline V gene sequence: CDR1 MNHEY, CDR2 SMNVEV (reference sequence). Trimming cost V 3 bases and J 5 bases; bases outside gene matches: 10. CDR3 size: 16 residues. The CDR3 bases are TGTGCCAGCAGTTTCCTCCGGGACAGGGGCGGACACGAGCAGTACTTC. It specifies CASSFLRDRGGHEQYF.

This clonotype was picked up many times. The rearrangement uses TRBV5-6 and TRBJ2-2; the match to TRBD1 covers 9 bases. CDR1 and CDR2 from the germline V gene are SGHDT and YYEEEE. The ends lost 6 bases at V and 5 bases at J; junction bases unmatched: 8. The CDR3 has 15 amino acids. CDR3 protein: CASTGQGRWTGELFF. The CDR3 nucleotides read TGTGCCAGCACCGGACAGGGGAGGTGGACCGGGGAGCTGTTTTTT.

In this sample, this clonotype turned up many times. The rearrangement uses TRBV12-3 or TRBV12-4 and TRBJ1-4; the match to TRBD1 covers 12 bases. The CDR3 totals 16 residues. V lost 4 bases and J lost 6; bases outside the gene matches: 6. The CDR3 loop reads CASSSGTGGAYEKLFF. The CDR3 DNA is TGTGCCAGCAGTTCCGGGACAGGGGGCGCGTATGAAAAACTGTTTTTT.

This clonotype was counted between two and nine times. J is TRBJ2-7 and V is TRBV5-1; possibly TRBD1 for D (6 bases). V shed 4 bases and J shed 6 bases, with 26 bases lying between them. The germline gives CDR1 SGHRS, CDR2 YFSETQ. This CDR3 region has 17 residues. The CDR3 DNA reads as TGCGCCAGCAGCCAAAAGCGACAGGACTCCAAGCCCCGCGAGCAGTACTTC. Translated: CASSQKRQDSKPREQYF.

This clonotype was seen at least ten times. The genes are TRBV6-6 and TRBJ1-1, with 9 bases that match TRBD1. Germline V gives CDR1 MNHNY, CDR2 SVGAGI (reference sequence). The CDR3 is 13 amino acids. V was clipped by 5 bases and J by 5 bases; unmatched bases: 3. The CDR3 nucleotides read TGTGCCAGCAGTACAGGGGGCAGGACTGAAGCTTTCTTT. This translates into CASSTGGRTEAFF.

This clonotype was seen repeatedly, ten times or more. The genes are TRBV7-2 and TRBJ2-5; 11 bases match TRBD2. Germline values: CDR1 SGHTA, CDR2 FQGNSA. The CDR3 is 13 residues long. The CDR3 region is CALAGGPMETQYF. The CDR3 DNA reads TGTGCTTTAGCGGGGGGGCCGATGGAGACCCAGTACTTC. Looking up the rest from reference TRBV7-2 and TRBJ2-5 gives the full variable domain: GAGVSQSPSNKVTEKGKDVELRCDPISGHTALYWYRQSLGQGLEFLIYFQGNSAPDKSGLPSDRFSAERTGGSVSTLTIQRTQQEDSAVYLCALAGGPMETQYFGPGTRLLVL.

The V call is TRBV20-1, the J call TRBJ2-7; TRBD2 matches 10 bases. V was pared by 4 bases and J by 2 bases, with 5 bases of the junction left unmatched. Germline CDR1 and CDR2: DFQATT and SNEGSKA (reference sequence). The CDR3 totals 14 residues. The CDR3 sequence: CSAILAGAPYEQYF. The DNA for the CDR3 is TGCAGTGCTATCCTAGCGGGGGCCCCCTACGAGCAGTACTTC.

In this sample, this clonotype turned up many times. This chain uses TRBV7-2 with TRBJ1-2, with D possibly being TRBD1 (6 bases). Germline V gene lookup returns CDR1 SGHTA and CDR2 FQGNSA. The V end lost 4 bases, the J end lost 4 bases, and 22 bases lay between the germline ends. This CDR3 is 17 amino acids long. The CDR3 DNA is TGTGCCAGCAGCTCCCTGATAGGGGCCGGGGGCCGCTATGGCTACACCTTC. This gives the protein CASSSLIGAGGRYGYTF. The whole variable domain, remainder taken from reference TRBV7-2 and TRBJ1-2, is GAGVSQSPSNKVTEKGKDVELRCDPISGHTALYWYRQSLGQGLEFLIYFQGNSAPDKSGLPSDRFSAERTGGSVSTLTIQRTQQEDSAVYLCASSSLIGAGGRYGYTFGSGTRLTVV.

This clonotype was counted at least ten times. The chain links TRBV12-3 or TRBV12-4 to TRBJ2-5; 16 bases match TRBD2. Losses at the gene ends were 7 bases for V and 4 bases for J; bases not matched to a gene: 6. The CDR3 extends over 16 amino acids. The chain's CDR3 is CASTGTSGRAGETQYF. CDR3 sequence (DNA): TGTGCCAGCACCGGGACTAGCGGGAGGGCCGGAGAGACCCAGTACTTC.

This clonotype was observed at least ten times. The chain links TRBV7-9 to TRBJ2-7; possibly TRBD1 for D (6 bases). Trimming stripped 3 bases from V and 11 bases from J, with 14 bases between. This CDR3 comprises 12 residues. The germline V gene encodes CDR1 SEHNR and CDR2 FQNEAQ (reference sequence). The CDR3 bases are TGTGCCAGCAGCTTCTTTCAGGGGAAGGAGTACTTC. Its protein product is CASSFFQGKEYF.